This T cell receptor beta chain was found in a study of blood T cell repertoires in COVID-19. The wider study: COVID-19 samples, acute and convalescent, were from the United States, Italy and Spain. T cells, B-cell-depleted T cells, or PBMCs provided the cDNA or gDNA that served as material.

The CDR3 extends over 13 amino acids. V was shortened by 8 bases and J by 1 base, with 11 bases between the two germline ends. Germline loops: CDR1 MNHEY, CDR2 SMNVEV (reference sequence). Per the authors' pipeline: It was from reference gene primer amplification that nucleated cell counts were estimated. Here immunoSEQ multiplex PCR was the method, and the copy in TCRdb shows in-frame clones only, minus some. D and trimming come from the DNA, and the V and J calls and clone size come from that table. This table holds under 55,000 clones, approximately 85% found once. V gene TRBV27 combines with J gene TRBJ1-1; D not certain. This TCR came from a human donor in a cohort sampled during active COVID-19. Sequenced input: peripheral blood. CDR3 coding DNA: TGTGCCAGCGGCAGTGGGCAGAACACTGAAGCTTTCTTT. It is translated as CASGSGQNTEAFF.